This T cell receptor beta chain came from a study of shared clonotypes between healthy human individuals (dated by TCRdb to 2018 to 2020). At the level of the whole study: The cohort comprised a couple of women and three men aged 18 to 49 years. For each donor, CD4 naive and CD4 memory were each given three plates, CD8 naive was given two plates, and CD8 memory was given one plate. The study deeply sequenced blood TCR repertoires of five healthy adults to estimate repertoire size and the extent of clonotype sharing between individuals. To increase sequencing depth and limit assay-specific biases, TCR repertoire library preparation and sequencing were carried out by different laboratories using diverse techniques. Each donor's leukapheresis produced roughly between roughly 0.94 and 9.5 billion PBMCs. Beyond this particular receptor, the publication reports: Clonotypes shared by all four sorted-subset donors showed higher generation probabilities than non-shared clonotypes. Incomplete sequencing was indicated by rarefaction of sorted-subset datasets, despite the large sequencing depth. Naive subsets generally had larger estimated clonotype richness than memory subsets. Pairwise subsampling indicated that sequencing depth was expected to affect the degree of clonotype sharing among donors. Because the study included a small number of donors, the genetic and exposure-history diversity represented was limited. Sharing across several donors was observed for approximately 4.6% of naive CD4, less than 4% of naive CD8, roughly 2.3% of memory CD4, and around 0.44% of memory CD8 clonotypes. Sampling was restricted to blood, and TCR repertoires in tissues likely differ from the TCR repertoires found in blood.

Concerning this clone itself: Its antigen remains undetermined. No base qualities exist here, and no much larger clone lies one base off it.

Using the deep immunoSEQ assay, multiplex PCR amplified TCR CDR3 regions from genomic DNA. Extracted genomic DNA from each cell subset was spread evenly across all wells of several immunoSEQ 96-well plates, with each plate serving as a replicate. For sorted subsets, 150 to 250 ng genomic DNA, equal to some 30,000 T cell genomes, was loaded into each replicate PCR. Purified libraries were quantified with a Qubit 3.0 fluorometer, sized on a Bioanalyzer 2100, and re-quantified with the KAPA Library Quantification kit. Every immunoSEQ 96-well plate was sequenced on a dedicated single-read 150-cycle Illumina NextSeq 550 flow cell. The paper's data handling went like this. Because the immunoSEQ output included only junctional sequences and no quality scores, the filtering could not be the same as the filtering used for full-length reads. Sequences were annotated with PyIR, a Python wrapper for IgBLAST v1.9, using IMGT germline references to assign V/J genes and CDR3. Reads were filtered out if the reads had weak V/J assignments (E-value above 1e-6), no CDR3, stop codons, out-of-frame junctions, or ambiguous translated residues. A V3J clonotype was defined by an identical inferred V gene, J gene, and CDR3 amino acid sequence. The percentage overlap between two repertoires was calculated by dividing the number of shared unique clonotypes by the size of the smaller repertoire. Repertoire richness was assessed with RTK rarefaction, the Chao1 estimator, and Recon v2.1 estimates of unobserved clonotypes. Generation probabilities were computed with OLGA for all TCRbeta clonotypes obtained by the gDNA method from several donors. As stored in TCRdb, this immuneACCESS dataset retains in-frame rearrangements with V and J assigned. A fraction of the clones does not appear; measured against another copy, unresolved V genes explain less than half of the discrepancy, and the remainder lacks a known reason. The V and J calls and the clone size are those of that table, but D and trimming were determined from the DNA. Present in this sample are around 2.3 million clones, approximately 95% of which were seen just once. Roughly 0.13% of the sample rests with the top ten.

CDR1 and CDR2 were assigned from the germline V gene as MDHEN and SYDVKM. The CDR3 runs 17 residues from the cysteine to the phenylalanine. CDR3 DNA only is kept here, 51 bases in frame from base 1. Trimmed from V: 2 bases; trimmed from J: 1 base; junction bases lacking a gene match: 10. Healthy HIV-negative adults with no recently reported acute infections or vaccinations were included as donors. Every donor was a Caucasian adult residing in Nashville, Tennessee, USA. CD4+ T cells were enriched through magnetic negative selection, after which naive cells were positively selected on CD45RA and the remaining negative fraction served as the memory subset. Blood was obtained by leukapheresis, after which PBMCs were separated by Ficoll-Histopaque density gradient centrifugation and cryopreserved in liquid nitrogen vapor phase. Purity and quantity of every magnetically sorted T cell population were checked by analytical flow cytometry. Genomic DNA was isolated from each sorted fraction and quantified by UV absorbance on a Nanodrop 2000c.

The chain couples TRBV28 to TRBJ2-5; 7 central bases correspond to TRBD2. Sequencing was carried out using naive CD4+ T cells sorted from blood. Read against the paper, the sample's cell subset or site label means: CD45RA+ positively selected. This TCR was sampled from a man between 18 and 29 years old in good health. The CDR3 loop reads CASSLGASWGGQETQYF. The nucleotide sequence is TGTGCCAGCAGTTTAGGGGCGTCCTGGGGGGGCCAAGAGACCCAGTACTTC.